Detailed here is one T cell receptor beta chain. The target antigen is unknown. Assay used: immunoSEQ multiplex PCR; TCRdb lists only in-frame clones, some missing. The sample comprises approximately 150,000 clones, roughly nine tenths of which are singletons, and around 0.7% rests with the top ten. This sample stems from a study of cytomegalovirus exposure and HLA in healthy donors. Study details: It was reported in a later analysis that the roughly 120 validation repertoires used the same platform as the roughly 700 first-cohort repertoires. General study results and limits: Testing in vitro showed a few CMV-associated chains specific for CMV antigens. It was reported that the classifier diagnosed cytomegalovirus status with high specificity and sensitivity in both the original and validation cohorts.

Germline V gene data show CDR1 as PRHDT and CDR2 as FYEKMQ (reference sequence). The CDR3 contains 15 residues. V dropped 5 bases and J dropped 5; count of bases not matched to a gene: 8. The TCR comes from a man in his late teens or twenties in good health and CMV-seronegative. The chain is built from TRBV13 and TRBJ2-5; 10 positions agree with TRBD2. Input material: PBMCs. The CDR3 region has the DNA TGTGCCAGCAGCCCTAGCGGGAGAAAGGGGGAGACCCAGTACTTC. This translates into CASSPSGRKGETQYF.